This T cell receptor (beta chain) appears in the sequencing data of a study of CD8+ T cells in alopecia areata. Findings of the study overall: Many of the expanded lesional clones endured in scalp and blood while on tofacitinib. Since there was just one nonresponder, nobody can yet say how baseline CD8+ expansion ties to response. Scalp clonality and expanded CD8+ clones among the top 100 showed significant decreases with tofacitinib.

Treatment: oral pan-JAK inhibitor, 5-10 mg twice daily. Sequencing used cDNA as its template, made by extracting RNA and reverse transcribing it. Libraries were prepared by immunoSEQ multiplex PCR; TCRdb keeps only in-frame clonotypes and omits some of them. Of 180,000 or so clones in the sample, 58% are singletons; the top ten hold 5.5% to 6%. A few counts support this clone. The antigen is unknown. The germline V and J ends were trimmed by 4 bases and 5 bases, with 8 bases remaining between them. CDR1 and CDR2 (germline): SGHTA, FQGNSA. The CDR3 runs to 13 residues. The specimen was CD4+ T cells sorted from blood, collected at week 24, from a patient treated with tofacitinib. V gene TRBV7-2 combines with J gene TRBJ2-2; D call uncertain. The TCR comes from a human donor with alopecia areata. This chain's CDR3 is CASSSFGTGELFF. CDR3 in DNA: TGTGCCAGCAGCTCGTTTGGAACCGGGGAGCTGTTTTTT.